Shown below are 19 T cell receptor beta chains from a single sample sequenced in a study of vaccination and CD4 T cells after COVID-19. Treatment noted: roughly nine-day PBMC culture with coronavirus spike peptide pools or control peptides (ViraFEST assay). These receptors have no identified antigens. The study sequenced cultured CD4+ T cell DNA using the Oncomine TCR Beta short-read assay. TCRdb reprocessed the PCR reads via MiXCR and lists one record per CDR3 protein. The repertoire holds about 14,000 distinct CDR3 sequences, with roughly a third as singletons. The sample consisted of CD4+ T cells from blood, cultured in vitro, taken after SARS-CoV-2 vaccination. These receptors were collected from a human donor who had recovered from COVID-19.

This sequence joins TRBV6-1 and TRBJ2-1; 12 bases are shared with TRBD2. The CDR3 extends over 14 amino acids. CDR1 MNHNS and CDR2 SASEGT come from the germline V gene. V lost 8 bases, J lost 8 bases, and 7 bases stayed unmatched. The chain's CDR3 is CASRLAGAYDEQFF. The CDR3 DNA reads TGTGCCAGCCGACTAGCGGGAGCTTATGATGAGCAGTTCTTC.

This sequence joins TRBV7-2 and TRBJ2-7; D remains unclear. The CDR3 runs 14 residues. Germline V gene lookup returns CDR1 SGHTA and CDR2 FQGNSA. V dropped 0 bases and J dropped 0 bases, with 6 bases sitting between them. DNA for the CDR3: TGTGCCAGCAGCTTAGCCGCGGCCTCCTACGAGCAGTACTTC. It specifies CASSLAAASYEQYF.

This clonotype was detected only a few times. The CDR3 DNA follows: TGCAGTGCTATCCACCCGGGGGGACTAGCGGGAGGTGGGATAGATACGCAGTATTTT. Translated: CSAIHPGGLAGGGIDTQYF. The chain uses TRBV20-1 and TRBJ2-3, with TRBD2 identical over 15 bases. CDR1 DFQATT and CDR2 SNEGSKA come from the germline V gene (reference sequence). CDR3 size: 19 residues. Trimming removed 4 bases from V and 5 bases from J; junction bases left unmatched: 16.

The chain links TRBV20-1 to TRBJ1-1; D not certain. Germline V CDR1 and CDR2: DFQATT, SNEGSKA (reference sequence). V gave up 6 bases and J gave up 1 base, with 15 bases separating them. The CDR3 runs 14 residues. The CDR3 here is CSAHRAHRNTEAFF. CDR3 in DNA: TGCAGTGCCCACCGGGCCCATCGGAACACTGAAGCTTTCTTT.

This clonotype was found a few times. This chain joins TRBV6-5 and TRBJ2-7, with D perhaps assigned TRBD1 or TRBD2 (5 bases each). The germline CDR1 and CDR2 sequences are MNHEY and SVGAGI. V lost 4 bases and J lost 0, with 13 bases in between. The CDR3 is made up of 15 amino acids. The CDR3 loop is CASSLKAGSSYEQYF. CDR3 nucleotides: TGTGCCAGCAGTTTGAAGGCAGGGAGCTCCTACGAGCAGTACTTC.

The CDR3 DNA reads TGCGCCAGCAGCCTCCTCCCCGCGGGAGGGGTTTTCTTC. Translating it yields CASSLLPAGGVFF. The V and J genes are TRBV4-3 and TRBJ2-1; 9 bases line up with TRBD2. Germline V gives CDR1 LGHNA, CDR2 YSLEER. V trimming: 4 bases; J trimming: 16 bases; junction bases outside the gene matches: 11. The CDR3 sequence is 13 residues long.

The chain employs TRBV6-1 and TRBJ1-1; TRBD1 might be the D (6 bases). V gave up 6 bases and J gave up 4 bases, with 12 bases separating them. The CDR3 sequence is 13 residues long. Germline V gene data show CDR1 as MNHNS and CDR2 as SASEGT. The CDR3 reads CASSLGGITEAFF. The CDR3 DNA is TGTGCCAGCAGCCTAGGGGGGATCACTGAAGCTTTCTTT.

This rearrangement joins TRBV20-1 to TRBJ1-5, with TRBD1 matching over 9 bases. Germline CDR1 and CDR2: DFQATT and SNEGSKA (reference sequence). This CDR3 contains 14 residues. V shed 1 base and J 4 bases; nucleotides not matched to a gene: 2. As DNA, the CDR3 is TGCAGTGCTAGAGCCGGACAGGGGAATCAGCCCCAGCATTTT. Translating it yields CSARAGQGNQPQHF.

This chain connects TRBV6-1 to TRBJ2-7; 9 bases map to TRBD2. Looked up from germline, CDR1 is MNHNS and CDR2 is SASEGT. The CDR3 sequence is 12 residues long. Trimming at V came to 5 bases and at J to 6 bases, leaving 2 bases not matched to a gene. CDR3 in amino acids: CASSKTSGEQYF. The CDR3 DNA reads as TGTGCCAGCAGTAAGACTAGCGGCGAGCAGTACTTC.

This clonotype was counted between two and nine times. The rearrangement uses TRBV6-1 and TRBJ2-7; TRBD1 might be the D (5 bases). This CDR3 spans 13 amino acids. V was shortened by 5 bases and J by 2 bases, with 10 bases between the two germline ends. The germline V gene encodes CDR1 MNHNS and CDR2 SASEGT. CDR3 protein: CASSRQSPYEQYF. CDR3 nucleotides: TGTGCCAGCAGTAGACAGAGTCCCTACGAGCAGTACTTC.

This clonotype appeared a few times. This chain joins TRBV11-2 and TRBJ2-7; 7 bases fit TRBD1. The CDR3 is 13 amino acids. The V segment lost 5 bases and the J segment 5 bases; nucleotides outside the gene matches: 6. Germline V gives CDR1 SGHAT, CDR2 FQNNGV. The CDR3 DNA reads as TGTGCCAGCAGCATACTACAGGGGAACGAGCAGTACTTC. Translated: CASSILQGNEQYF.

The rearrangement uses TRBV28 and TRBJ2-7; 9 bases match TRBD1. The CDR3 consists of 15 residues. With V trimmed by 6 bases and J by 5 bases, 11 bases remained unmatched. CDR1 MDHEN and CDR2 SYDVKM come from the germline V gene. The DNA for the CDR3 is TGTGCCAGCAGACGTCGGACAGGGGCGGCTGACGAGCAGTACTTC. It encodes CASRRRTGAADEQYF.

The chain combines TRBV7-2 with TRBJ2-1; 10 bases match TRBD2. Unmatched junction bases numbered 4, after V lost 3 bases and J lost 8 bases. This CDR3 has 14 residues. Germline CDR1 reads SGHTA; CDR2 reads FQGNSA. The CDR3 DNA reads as TGTGCCAGCAGCTTTAGCGGGAGGATCGATGAGCAGTTCTTC. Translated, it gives CASSFSGRIDEQFF.

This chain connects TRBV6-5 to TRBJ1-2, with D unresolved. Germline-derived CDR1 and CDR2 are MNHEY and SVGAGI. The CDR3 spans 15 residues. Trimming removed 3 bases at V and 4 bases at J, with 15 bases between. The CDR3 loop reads CASSYPGESSYGYTF. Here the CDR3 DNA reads TGTGCCAGCAGTTATCCCGGAGAGAGCAGCTATGGCTACACCTTC.

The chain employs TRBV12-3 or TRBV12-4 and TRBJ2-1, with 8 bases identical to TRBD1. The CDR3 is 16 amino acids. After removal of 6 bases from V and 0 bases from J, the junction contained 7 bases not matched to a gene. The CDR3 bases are TGTGCCAGCAGCTCCAGGACAGGGAGCTCCTACAATGAGCAGTTCTTC. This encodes CASSSRTGSSYNEQFF.

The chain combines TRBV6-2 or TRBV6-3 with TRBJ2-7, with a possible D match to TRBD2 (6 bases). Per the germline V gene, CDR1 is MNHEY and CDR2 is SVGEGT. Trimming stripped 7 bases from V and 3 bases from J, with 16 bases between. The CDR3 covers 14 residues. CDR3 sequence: CASIVSGGFYEQYF. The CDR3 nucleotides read TGTGCCAGCATAGTTAGCGGAGGCTTCTACGAGCAGTACTTC.

This chain's CDR3 is CASSPDRLSSYEQYF. CDR3 DNA sequence: TGTGCCAGTAGTCCGGACAGATTGAGCTCCTACGAGCAGTACTTC. The genes are TRBV19 and TRBJ2-7; the D gene is possibly TRBD1 (6 bases). The CDR3 sequence is 15 residues long. CDR1 is LNHDA, CDR2 SQIVND, per germline (reference sequence). The V gene lost 5 bases and the J gene lost 0 bases, with 14 bases spanning the gap.

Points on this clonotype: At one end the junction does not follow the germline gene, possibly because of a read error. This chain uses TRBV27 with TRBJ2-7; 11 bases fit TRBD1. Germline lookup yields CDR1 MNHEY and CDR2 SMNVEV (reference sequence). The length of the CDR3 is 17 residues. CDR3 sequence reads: CAGSLYSRTGGWYEQYF. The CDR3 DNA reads TGTGCCGGCAGTTTATACTCCCGGACAGGGGGCTGGTACGAGCAGTACTTC.

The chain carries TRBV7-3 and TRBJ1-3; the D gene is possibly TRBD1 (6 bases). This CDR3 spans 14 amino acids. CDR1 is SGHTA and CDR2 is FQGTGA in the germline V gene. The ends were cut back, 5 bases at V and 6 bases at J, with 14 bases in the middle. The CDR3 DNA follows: TGTGCCAGCAGCCAGGGGCCTTCCTCAAACACCATATATTTT. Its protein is CASSQGPSSNTIYF.